This TCR beta chain emerged from a study of blood T cell repertoires in COVID-19. Study-wide context: T cells, B-cell-depleted T cells, or PBMCs supplied cDNA or gDNA.

Repertoires were generated with immunoSEQ multiplex PCR, while TCRdb's copy carries only in-frame clones and drops some. The sample contains around 400,000 clones, approximately 90% of which appear only once. Enrolled through a virtual design, the participants were between 18 and 89 years of age and came from around 25 US areas. Trimming at V came to 6 bases and at J to 7 bases, leaving 8 bases not matched to a gene. Looked up from germline, CDR1 is MNHEY and CDR2 is SVGAGI. The CDR3 consists of 14 residues. The source is a woman aged 40 to 50 who had been exposed to COVID-19. The genes are TRBV6-5 and TRBJ2-2, with 7 bases lining up with TRBD1. Sequencing input: PBMCs or T cells enriched from blood (not recorded which). This CDR3 is CASSLTGSIGELFF. The CDR3 DNA sequence: TGTGCCAGCAGCTTGACAGGGTCTATCGGGGAGCTGTTTTTT.